The sequence of this T cell receptor (beta chain) was determined in a study of blood T cell repertoires in COVID-19 (dated by TCRdb to 2020 to 2021). About the investigation overall: Samples covering the acute and convalescent phases of COVID-19 were provided by collaborators in the United States, Italy and Spain. The material from the prospective study consisted of cDNA or gDNA derived from T cells, B-cell-depleted T cells, or PBMCs. Deeply sampled blood TCRbeta repertoires from subjects exposed to, actively infected with, or recovered from COVID-19 were included in the dataset. The repertoires were released in a freely available public database meant as a resource for research on the immune response to SARS-CoV-2. The samples were drawn from two sources: the first 160 participants of the ongoing ImmuneRACE study, and some 1,300 subjects contributed by 6 global collaborators. A de-identified subject ID, COVID-19 status, age in years and sex were almost always included in the sample metadata. Where available, HLA class I and class II types were taken from metadata supplied by the sample provider and were not determined by assay-based typing.

As encoded in the germline V gene, CDR1 is SGHRS while CDR2 is YFSETQ. Trimming at the junction amounts to 8 bases on V and 1 base on J, and the germline ends lie 9 bases apart. The CDR3 goes from the cysteine to the phenylalanine over 12 residues. Of all the DNA, just the CDR3 is kept, 36 bases in frame from base 1. Concerning this clone: Its specific antigen is unknown. No base quality values were provided; no much bigger clone lies one nucleotide off. Other DNA sequences in this specimen translate into the identical CDR3.

The immunoSEQ Assay, a bias-controlled multiplex PCR, was used to amplify TCRbeta CDR3 regions from genomic DNA. On the study's bioinformatics: The number of nucleated cells in each sample was estimated from the amplification of reference gene primers within the assay. Sequence reads were collapsed and filtered to measure the absolute abundance of every unique TCRbeta CDR3 rearrangement. For each sample, productive Simpson clonality was calculated by taking the square root of Simpson's diversity index across productive rearrangements. Drawn from immuneACCESS, this table holds only the in-frame rearrangements with V and J called that TCRdb kept. Clones are partly lost; checked studies trace under half to an unresolved V gene and leave the rest unexplained. Clonal size and the V and J genes are those of that table, whereas D and trimming came from the DNA. In this sample the table shows some 380,000 clones, roughly 90% of which occur a single time. The top ten constitute 2% to 2.5% of the sample.

Enrolling through a virtual design, the prospective study's participants ranged in age from roughly 18 to 89 years and lived across 24 United States geographic areas. In the prospective study, cohorts were assigned on the basis of participant-reported clinical history obtained from a screening survey and a study questionnaire. Each participant in the prospective study had whole blood, serum and a nasopharyngeal or oropharyngeal swab collected by mobile phlebotomists. Prospective study participants could optionally give additional blood draws and questionnaires over an approximately 2-month period. Blood samples from the prospective study were shipped frozen or at room temperature prior to DNA extraction. The investigation overall reported the following: Clinical and demographic metadata were provided uncurated, with the amount varying by source and participant.

Specimen: PBMCs or T cells enriched from blood (not recorded which). The receptor was isolated from a middle-aged woman with acute COVID-19. This sequence uses TRBV5-1 and TRBJ1-1, with the D gene not confidently named. Here the CDR3 is given as CASTGGNTEAFF. The sequenced DNA is TGCGCCAGTACCGGAGGGAACACTGAAGCTTTCTTT.